Here is one T cell receptor (beta chain) with its context. The J segment lost 8 bases and the V segment lost 2 bases, leaving 16 bases of the junction unmatched. The germline CDR1 and CDR2 sequences are MNHNS and SASEGT. The CDR3 covers 17 residues. These data are taken from a study of cytomegalovirus exposure and HLA in healthy donors. Sequencing used immunoSEQ multiplex PCR; TCRdb keeps in-frame clones, though not all of them. The sample has some 150,000 clones, 90% to 95% seen once. This clonotype was obtained from a man aged 18 to 35 in good health and CMV-seronegative. The sequenced material came from PBMCs. The rearrangement uses TRBV6-1 and TRBJ2-3; 7 bases line up with TRBD1. CDR3 DNA: TGTGCCAGCAGTGAAAGCGCTGTAGGGGGCGGGTTGGGTACGCAGTATTTT. This translates into CASSESAVGGGLGTQYF.